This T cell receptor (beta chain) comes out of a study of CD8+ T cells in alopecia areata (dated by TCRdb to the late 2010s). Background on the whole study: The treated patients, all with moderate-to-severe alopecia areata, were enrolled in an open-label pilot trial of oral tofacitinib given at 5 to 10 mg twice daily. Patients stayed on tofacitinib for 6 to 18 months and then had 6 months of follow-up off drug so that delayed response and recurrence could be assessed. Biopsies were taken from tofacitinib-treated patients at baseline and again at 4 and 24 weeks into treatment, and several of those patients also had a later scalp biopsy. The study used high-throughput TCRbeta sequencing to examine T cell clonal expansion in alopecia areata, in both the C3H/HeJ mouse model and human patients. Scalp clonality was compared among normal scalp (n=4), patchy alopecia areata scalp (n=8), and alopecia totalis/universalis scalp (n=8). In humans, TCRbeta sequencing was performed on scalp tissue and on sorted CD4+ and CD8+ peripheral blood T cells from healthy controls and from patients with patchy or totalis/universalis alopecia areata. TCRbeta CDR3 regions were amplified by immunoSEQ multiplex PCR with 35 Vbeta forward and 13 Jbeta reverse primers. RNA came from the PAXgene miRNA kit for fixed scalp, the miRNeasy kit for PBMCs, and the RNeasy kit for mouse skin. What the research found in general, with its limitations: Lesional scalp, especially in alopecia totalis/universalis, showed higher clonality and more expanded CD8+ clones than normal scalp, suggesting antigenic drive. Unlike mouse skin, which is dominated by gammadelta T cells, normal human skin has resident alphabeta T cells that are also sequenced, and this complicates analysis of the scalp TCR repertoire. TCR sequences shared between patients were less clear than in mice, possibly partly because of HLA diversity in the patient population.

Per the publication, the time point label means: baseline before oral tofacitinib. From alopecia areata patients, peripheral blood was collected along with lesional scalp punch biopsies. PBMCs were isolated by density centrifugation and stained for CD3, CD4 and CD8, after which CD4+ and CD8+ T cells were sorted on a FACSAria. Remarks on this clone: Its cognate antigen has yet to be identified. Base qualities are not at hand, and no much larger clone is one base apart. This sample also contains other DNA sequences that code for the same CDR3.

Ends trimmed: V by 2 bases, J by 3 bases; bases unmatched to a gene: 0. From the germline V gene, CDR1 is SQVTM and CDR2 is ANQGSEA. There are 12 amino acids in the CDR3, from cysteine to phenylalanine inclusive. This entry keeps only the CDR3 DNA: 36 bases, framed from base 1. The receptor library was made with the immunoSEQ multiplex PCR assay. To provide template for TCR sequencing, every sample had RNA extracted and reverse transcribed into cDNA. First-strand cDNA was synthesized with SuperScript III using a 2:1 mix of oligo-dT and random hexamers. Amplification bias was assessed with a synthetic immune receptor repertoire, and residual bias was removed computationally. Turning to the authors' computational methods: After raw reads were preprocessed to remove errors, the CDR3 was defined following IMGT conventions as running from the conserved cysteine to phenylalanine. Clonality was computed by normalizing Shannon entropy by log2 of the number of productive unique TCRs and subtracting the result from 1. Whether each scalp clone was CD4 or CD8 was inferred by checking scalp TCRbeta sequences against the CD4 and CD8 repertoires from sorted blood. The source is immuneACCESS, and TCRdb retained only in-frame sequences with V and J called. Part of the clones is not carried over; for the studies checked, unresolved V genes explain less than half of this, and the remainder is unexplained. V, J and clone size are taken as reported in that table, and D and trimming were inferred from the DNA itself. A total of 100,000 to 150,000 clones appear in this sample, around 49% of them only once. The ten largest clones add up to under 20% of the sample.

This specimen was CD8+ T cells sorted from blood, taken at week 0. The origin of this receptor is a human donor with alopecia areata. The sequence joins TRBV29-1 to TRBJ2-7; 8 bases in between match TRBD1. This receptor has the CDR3 CSVETGGYEQYF. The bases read TGCAGCGTTGAAACAGGGGGCTACGAGCAGTACTTC.